This T cell receptor (beta chain) was captured in a study of blood T cell repertoires in COVID-19. As for the study in general: Samples taken during acute and convalescent COVID-19 were collected in the United States, Italy and Spain.

Clones were sequenced by immunoSEQ multiplex PCR, and TCRdb holds only the in-frame ones, with some missing. The sample lists 200,000 to 250,000 clones; around 82% were seen once. The sequencing input was PBMCs or T cells enriched from blood (not recorded which). This TCR derives from a man aged 25-40 years with acute COVID-19.

The CDR3 reads CASSFGGHLNTEAFF. Here the CDR3 DNA reads TGTGCCAGCAGTTTTGGCGGACACTTGAACACTGAAGCTTTCTTT. The chain employs TRBV27 and TRBJ1-1; TRBD1 might be the D (5 bases). Germline values: CDR1 MNHEY, CDR2 SMNVEV (reference sequence). V gave up 3 bases and J gave up 0 bases, with 11 bases separating them. The length of the CDR3 is 15 residues.